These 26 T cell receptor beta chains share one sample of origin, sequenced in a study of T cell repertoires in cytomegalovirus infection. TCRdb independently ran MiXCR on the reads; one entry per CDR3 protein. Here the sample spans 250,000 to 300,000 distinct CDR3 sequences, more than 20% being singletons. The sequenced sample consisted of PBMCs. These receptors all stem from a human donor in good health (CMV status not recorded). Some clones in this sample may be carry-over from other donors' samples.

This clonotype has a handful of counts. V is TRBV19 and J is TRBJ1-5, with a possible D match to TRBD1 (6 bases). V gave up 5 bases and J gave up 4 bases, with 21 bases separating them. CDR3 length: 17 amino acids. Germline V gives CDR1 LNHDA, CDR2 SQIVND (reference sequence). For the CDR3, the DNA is TGTGCCAGTAGTTCCAAGGGGGGGCGCGGGGGTAATCAGCCCCAGCATTTT. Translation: CASSSKGGRGGNQPQHF.

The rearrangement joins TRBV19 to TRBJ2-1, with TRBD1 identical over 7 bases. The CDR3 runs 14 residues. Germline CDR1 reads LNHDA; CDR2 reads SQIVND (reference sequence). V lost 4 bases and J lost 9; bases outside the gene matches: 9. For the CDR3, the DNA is TGTGCCAGTAGTAAACAGGGGCTCCTTCGTGAGCAGTTCTTC. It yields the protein CASSKQGLLREQFF. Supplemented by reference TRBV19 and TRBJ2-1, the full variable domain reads DGGITQSPKYLFRKEGQNVTLSCEQNLNHDAMYWYRQDPGQGLRLIYYSQIVNDFQKGDIAEGYSVSREKKESFPLTVTSAQKNPTAFYLCASSKQGLLREQFFGPGTRLTVL.

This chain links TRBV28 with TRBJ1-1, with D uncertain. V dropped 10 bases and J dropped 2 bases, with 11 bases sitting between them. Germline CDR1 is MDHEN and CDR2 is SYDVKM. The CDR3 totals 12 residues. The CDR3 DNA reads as TGTGCCACTGAAACGCGAAACACTGAAGCTTTCTTT. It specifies CATETRNTEAFF.

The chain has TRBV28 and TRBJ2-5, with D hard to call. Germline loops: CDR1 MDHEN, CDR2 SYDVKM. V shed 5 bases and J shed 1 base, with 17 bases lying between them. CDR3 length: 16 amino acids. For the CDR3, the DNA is TGTGCCAGCAGTAGCCCCCGGCAGAGCCTCCAAGAGACCCAGTACTTC. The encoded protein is CASSSPRQSLQETQYF. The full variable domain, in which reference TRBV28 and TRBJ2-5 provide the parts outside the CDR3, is DVKVTQSSRYLVKRTGEKVFLECVQDMDHENMFWYRQDPGLGLRLIYFSYDVKMKEKGDIPEGYSVSREKKERFSLILESASTNQTSMYLCASSSPRQSLQETQYFGPGTRLLVL.

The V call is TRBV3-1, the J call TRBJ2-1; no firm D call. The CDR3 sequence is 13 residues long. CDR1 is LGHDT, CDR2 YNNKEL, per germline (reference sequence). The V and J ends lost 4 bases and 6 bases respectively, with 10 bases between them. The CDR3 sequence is CASSPFTINEQFF. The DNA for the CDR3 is TGTGCCAGCAGCCCTTTCACGATCAATGAGCAGTTCTTC.

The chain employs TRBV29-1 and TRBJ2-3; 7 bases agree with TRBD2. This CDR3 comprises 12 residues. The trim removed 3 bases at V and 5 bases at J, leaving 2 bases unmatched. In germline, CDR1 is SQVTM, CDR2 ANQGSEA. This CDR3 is CSVDWTRDTQYF. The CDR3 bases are TGCAGCGTTGATTGGACTAGAGATACGCAGTATTTT.

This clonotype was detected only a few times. In DNA, the CDR3 is TGTGCCAGCAGCCAAGCAGGGTCCGGCAATCAGCCCCAGCATTTT. This encodes CASSQAGSGNQPQHF. The genes are TRBV3-1 and TRBJ1-5; D is possibly TRBD1 (5 bases). CDR1 is LGHDT and CDR2 is YNNKEL in the germline V gene (reference sequence). The CDR3 extends over 15 amino acids. Trimming stripped 1 base from V and 2 bases from J, with 9 bases between.

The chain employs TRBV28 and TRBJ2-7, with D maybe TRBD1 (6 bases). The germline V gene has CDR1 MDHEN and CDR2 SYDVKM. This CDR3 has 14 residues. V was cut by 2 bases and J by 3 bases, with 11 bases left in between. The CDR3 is CASSLAGQIYEQYF. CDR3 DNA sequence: TGTGCCAGCAGTTTAGCAGGACAGATCTACGAGCAGTACTTC.

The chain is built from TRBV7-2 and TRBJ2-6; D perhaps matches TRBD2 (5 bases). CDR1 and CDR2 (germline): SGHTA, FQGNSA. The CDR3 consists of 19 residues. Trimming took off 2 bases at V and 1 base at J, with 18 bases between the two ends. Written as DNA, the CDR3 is TGTGCCAGCAGCTTAAGAGGGAGATCTCATGAATCTGGGGCCAACGTCCTGACTTTC. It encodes CASSLRGRSHESGANVLTF.

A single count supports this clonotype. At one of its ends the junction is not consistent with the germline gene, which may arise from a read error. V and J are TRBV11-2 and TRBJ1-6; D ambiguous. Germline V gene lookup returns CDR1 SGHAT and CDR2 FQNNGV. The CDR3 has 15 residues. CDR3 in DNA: TGTGTCAGCAGCTTAGTGGCCGCATGGAGCTCACCCCTCCACTTT. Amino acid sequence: CVSSLVAAWSSPLHF.

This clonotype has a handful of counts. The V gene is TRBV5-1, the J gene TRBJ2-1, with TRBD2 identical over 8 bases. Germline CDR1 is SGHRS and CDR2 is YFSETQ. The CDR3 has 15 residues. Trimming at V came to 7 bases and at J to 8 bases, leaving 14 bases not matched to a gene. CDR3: CASSVLPGRADEQFF. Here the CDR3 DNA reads TGCGCCAGCTCCGTCCTCCCCGGGAGGGCCGATGAGCAGTTCTTC.

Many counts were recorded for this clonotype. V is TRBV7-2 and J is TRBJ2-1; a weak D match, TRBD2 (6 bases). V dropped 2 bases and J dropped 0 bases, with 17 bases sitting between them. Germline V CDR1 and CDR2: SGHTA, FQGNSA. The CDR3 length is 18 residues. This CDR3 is CASSLFDRTTSSYNEQFF. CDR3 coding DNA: TGTGCCAGCAGCTTATTCGACCGGACTACGAGCTCCTACAATGAGCAGTTCTTC. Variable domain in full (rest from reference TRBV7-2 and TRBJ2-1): GAGVSQSPSNKVTEKGKDVELRCDPISGHTALYWYRQSLGQGLEFLIYFQGNSAPDKSGLPSDRFSAERTGGSVSTLTIQRTQQEDSAVYLCASSLFDRTTSSYNEQFFGPGTRLTVL.

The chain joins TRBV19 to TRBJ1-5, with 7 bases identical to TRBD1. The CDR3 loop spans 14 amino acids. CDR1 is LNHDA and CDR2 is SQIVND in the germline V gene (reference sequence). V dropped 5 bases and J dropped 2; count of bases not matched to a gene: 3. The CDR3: CASSQGVGNQPQHF. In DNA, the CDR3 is TGTGCCAGTAGTCAGGGGGTTGGCAATCAGCCCCAGCATTTT.

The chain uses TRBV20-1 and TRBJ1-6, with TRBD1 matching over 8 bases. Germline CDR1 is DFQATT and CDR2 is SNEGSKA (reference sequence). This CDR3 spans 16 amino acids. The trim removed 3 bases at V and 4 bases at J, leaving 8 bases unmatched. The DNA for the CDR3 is TGCAGTGCTAGGGGCAGGGGGCCCGGGTATAATTCACCCCTCCACTTT. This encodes CSARGRGPGYNSPLHF.

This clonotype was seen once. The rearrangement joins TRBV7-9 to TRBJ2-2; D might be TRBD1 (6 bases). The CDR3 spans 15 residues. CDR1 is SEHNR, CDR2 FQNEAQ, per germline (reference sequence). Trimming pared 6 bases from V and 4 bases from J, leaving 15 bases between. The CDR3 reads CASRALRGPTGELFF. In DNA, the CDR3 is TGTGCCAGCAGGGCCCTCAGGGGTCCCACCGGGGAGCTGTTTTTT.

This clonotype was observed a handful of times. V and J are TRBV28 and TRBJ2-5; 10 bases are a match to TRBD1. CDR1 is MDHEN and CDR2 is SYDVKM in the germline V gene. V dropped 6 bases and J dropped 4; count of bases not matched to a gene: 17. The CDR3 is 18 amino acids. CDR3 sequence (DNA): TGTGCCAGCAGCCCCGGGACAGGGGTATTTCCCTGGGGAGAGACCCAGTACTTC. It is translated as CASSPGTGVFPWGETQYF.

CDR3 in DNA: TGTGCCAGCAGTTACCTACGGACCTTTAACTATGGCTACACCTTC. Protein: CASSYLRTFNYGYTF. The V call is TRBV6-5, the J call TRBJ1-2; D unclear. The length of the CDR3 is 15 residues. CDR1 and CDR2 (germline): MNHEY, SVGAGI. V was clipped by 2 bases and J by 1 base, with 11 bases between them.

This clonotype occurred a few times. In DNA, the CDR3 is TGTGCCAGCAGATTGGACGTCCTGAACACTGAAGCTTTCTTT. Translation gives CASRLDVLNTEAFF. V and J are TRBV2 and TRBJ1-1, with D unclear. V lost 6 bases to trimming and J lost 0 bases, with 11 bases between them. The CDR3 extends over 14 amino acids. The germline gives CDR1 SNHLY, CDR2 FYNNEI.

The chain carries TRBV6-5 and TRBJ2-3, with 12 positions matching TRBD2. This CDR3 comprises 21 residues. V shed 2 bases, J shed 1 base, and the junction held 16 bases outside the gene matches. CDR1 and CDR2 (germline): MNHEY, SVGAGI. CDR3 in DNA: TGTGCCAGCAGTTACGCCTGGCATCTCCTAGCGGGAGGGTCTCGCACAGATACGCAGTATTTT. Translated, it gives CASSYAWHLLAGGSRTDTQYF.

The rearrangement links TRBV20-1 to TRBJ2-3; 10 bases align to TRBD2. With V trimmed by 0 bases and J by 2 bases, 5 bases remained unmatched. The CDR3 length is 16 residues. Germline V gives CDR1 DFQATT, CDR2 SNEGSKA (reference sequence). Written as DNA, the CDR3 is TGCAGTGCTAGAGATCCTAGCGGGAGCACCACAGATACGCAGTATTTT. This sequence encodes CSARDPSGSTTDTQYF.

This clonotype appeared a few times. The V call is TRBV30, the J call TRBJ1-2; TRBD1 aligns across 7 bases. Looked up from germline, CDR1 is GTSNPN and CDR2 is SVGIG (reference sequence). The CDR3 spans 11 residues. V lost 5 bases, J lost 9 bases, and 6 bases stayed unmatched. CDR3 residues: CAWGQVVRYTF. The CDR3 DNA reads TGTGCCTGGGGACAGGTAGTTCGCTACACCTTC.

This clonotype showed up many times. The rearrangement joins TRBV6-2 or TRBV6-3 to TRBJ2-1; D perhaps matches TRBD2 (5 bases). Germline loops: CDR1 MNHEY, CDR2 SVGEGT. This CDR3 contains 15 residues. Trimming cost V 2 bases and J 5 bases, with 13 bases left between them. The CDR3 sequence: CASSYLGDINNEQFF. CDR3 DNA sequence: TGTGCCAGCAGTTACCTGGGAGATATAAACAATGAGCAGTTCTTC.

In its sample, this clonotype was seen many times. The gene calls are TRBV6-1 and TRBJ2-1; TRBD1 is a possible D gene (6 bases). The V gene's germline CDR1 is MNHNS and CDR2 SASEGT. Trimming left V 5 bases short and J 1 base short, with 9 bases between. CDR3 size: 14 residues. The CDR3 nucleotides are TGTGCCAGCAGTAACAGGGCTTCCTACAATGAGCAGTTCTTC. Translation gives CASSNRASYNEQFF.

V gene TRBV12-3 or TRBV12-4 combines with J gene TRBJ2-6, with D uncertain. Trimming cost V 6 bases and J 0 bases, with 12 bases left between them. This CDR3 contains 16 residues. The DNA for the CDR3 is TGTGCCAGCAGCTCCTCGGCGGACTCTGGGGCCAACGTCCTGACTTTC. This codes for CASSSSADSGANVLTF.

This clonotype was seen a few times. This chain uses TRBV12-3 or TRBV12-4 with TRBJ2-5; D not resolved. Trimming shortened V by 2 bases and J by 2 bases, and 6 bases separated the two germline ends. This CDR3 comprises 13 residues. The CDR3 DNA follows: TGTGCCAGCAGTTTATGGCAGCAAGAGACCCAGTACTTC. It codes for CASSLWQQETQYF.

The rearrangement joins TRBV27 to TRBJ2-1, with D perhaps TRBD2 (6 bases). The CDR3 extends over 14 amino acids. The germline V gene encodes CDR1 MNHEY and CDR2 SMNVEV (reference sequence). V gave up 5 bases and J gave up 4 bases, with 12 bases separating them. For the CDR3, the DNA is TGTGCCAGCAGTGCCGCGGGGATGTACAATGAGCAGTTCTTC. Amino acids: CASSAAGMYNEQFF.